Shown below are 7 T cell receptor beta chains from a single sample sequenced in a study of blood T cell repertoires in COVID-19. This table comes from immunoSEQ multiplex PCR, and its TCRdb copy is limited to in-frame clones, with some not included. The sample has 350,000 to 450,000 clones; roughly 85% are singletons. The sequenced material came from peripheral blood. The origin of the receptors is a woman under 30 with acute or convalescent COVID-19.

The rearrangement joins TRBV7-2 to TRBJ2-3; 10 nucleotides agree with TRBD2. The CDR3 consists of 17 residues. The germline V gene has CDR1 SGHTA and CDR2 FQGNSA. The V gene end was trimmed by 1 base and the J gene end by 2 bases; junction bases not matched to a gene: 6. CDR3 protein: CASSLGSSGGITDTQYF. The DNA of the CDR3 is TGTGCCAGCAGCTTAGGATCTAGCGGGGGAATCACAGATACGCAGTATTTT.

The rearrangement joins TRBV3-1 (or the pseudogene TRBV3-2) to TRBJ1-2, with D possibly being TRBD1 (5 bases). Germline V gene sequence: CDR1 LGHDT, CDR2 YNNKEL (reference sequence). The germline V and J ends were trimmed by 4 bases and 8 bases, with 14 bases remaining between them. The CDR3 extends over 13 amino acids. The CDR3 spells CASSLRSGFGYTF. In DNA form, the CDR3 reads TGTGCCAGCAGCCTTCGATCAGGGTTCGGCTACACCTTC.

This sequence joins TRBV28 and TRBJ2-1, with TRBD2 matching 10 bases. The V and J ends lost 3 bases and 7 bases, in that order; junction bases with no gene match: 6. Germline CDR1 is MDHEN and CDR2 is SYDVKM. The CDR3 has 15 residues. The CDR3 loop reads CASSFLGTSANEQFF. In nucleotides, the CDR3 is TGTGCCAGCAGTTTCCTAGGGACTAGCGCGAATGAGCAGTTCTTC.

About this clone itself: The sample contains more than one DNA sequence encoding this CDR3. The chain has TRBV2 and TRBJ1-1, with TRBD1 matching over 8 bases. Trimming at V came to 6 bases and at J to 3 bases, leaving 6 bases not matched to a gene. CDR3 size: 14 residues. Per germline, CDR1 SNHLY and CDR2 FYNNEI. The CDR3 sequence: CASRGQGWDTEAFF. DNA for the CDR3: TGTGCCAGCAGAGGACAGGGCTGGGACACTGAAGCTTTCTTT.

V gene TRBV24-1 combines with J gene TRBJ2-1; 9 bases are a match to TRBD2. Losses at the gene ends were 3 bases for V and 8 bases for J; bases not matched to a gene: 10. The CDR3 extends over 16 amino acids. Germline values: CDR1 KGHDR, CDR2 SFDVKD. The DNA of the CDR3 is TGTGCCACCAGTGATCCCCTAGCGGGGAGGGGGGATGAGCAGTTCTTC. Protein: CATSDPLAGRGDEQFF.

The chain joins TRBV5-1 to TRBJ2-1; possibly TRBD2 for D (5 bases). Germline V gene lookup returns CDR1 SGHRS and CDR2 YFSETQ. V lost 2 bases to trimming and J lost 5 bases, with 23 bases between them. The CDR3 is made up of 18 amino acids. The CDR3 spells CASSFTGPEVESHNEQFF. The CDR3 nucleotides read TGCGCCAGCAGCTTTACCGGTCCGGAGGTGGAAAGCCACAATGAGCAGTTCTTC.

This clone has more than one count but fewer than ten. This sequence joins TRBV19 and TRBJ1-2, with 10 bases identical to TRBD1. CDR3 length: 15 residues. CDR1 LNHDA and CDR2 SQIVND come from the germline V gene (reference sequence). V shed 4 bases, J shed 8 bases, and the junction held 10 bases outside the gene matches. CDR3 sequence: CASSRPPDRGRGYTF. The CDR3 DNA is TGTGCCAGTAGTAGGCCCCCCGACAGGGGGCGAGGCTACACCTTC.